These 27 T cell receptor beta chains were sequenced from one sample in a study of blood T cell repertoires in COVID-19. Generated by immunoSEQ multiplex PCR, the TCRdb table keeps only in-frame clones and is missing some. Among about 74,000 clones listed, 70% to 85% were seen once. The sequencing input was peripheral blood. These receptors were taken from a human donor in a cohort sampled during active COVID-19.

V and J are TRBV4-1 and TRBJ1-1; 9 bases line up with TRBD1. Germline values: CDR1 MGHRA, CDR2 YSYEKL. V dropped 1 base and J dropped 0; count of bases not matched to a gene: 15. This CDR3 has 20 amino acids. This CDR3 is CASSQVPLVWGQGLNTEAFF. The CDR3, as DNA: TGCGCCAGCAGCCAAGTTCCTTTGGTTTGGGGACAGGGTTTGAACACTGAAGCTTTCTTT.

The chain uses TRBV4-1 and TRBJ2-1, with D perhaps TRBD1 (6 bases). CDR1 and CDR2 from the germline V gene are MGHRA and YSYEKL. This CDR3 is 16 amino acids long. V was cut by 4 bases and J by 4 bases, with 17 bases left in between. CDR3 bases: TGCGCCAGCAGCCTCACCGTGGGACAATCTTACAATGAGCAGTTCTTC. The encoded protein is CASSLTVGQSYNEQFF.

The CDR3 here is CASSRDRGQDYGYTF. CDR3 nucleotide sequence: TGTGCCAGCTCCCGGGACAGGGGGCAAGACTATGGCTACACCTTC. The genes are TRBV6-5 and TRBJ1-2; TRBD1 aligns across 12 bases. Losses at the gene ends were 8 bases for V and 3 bases for J; bases not matched to a gene: 7. Germline CDR1 reads MNHEY; CDR2 reads SVGAGI. There are 15 residues in the CDR3.

Concerning this clone: Other DNA sequences in the same sample also yield this CDR3. The rearrangement links TRBV5-1 to TRBJ2-3; TRBD2 aligns across 12 bases. There are 18 residues in the CDR3. V lost 0 bases, J lost 3 bases, and 8 bases stayed unmatched. From germline, CDR1 is SGHRS and CDR2 YFSETQ. CDR3 nucleotide sequence: TGCGCCAGCAGCTTGGTTCCTAGCGGGGGGGCGATAACAGATACGCAGTATTTT. Translated: CASSLVPSGGAITDTQYF.

The rearrangement joins TRBV2 to TRBJ2-2; TRBD1 matches 8 bases. The CDR3 loop spans 15 amino acids. CDR1 is SNHLY and CDR2 is FYNNEI in the germline V gene. The V gene end was trimmed by 3 bases and the J gene end by 2 bases; junction bases not matched to a gene: 2. DNA for the CDR3: TGTGCCAGCAGTGACAGGGGGCTTAACACCGGGGAGCTGTTTTTT. This gives the protein CASSDRGLNTGELFF.

The chain uses TRBV19 and TRBJ2-2, with 11 bases matching TRBD2. The CDR3 covers 17 residues. Germline CDR1 reads LNHDA; CDR2 reads SQIVND (reference sequence). Losses at the gene ends were 4 bases for V and 5 bases for J; bases not matched to a gene: 9. As DNA, the CDR3 is TGTGCCAGTAGTAGACTAGCGGGGAATACTTGGACCGGGGAGCTGTTTTTT. Its protein is CASSRLAGNTWTGELFF. The variable domain in full, with the rest retrieved from reference TRBV19 and TRBJ2-2, is DGGITQSPKYLFRKEGQNVTLSCEQNLNHDAMYWYRQDPGQGLRLIYYSQIVNDFQKGDIAEGYSVSREKKESFPLTVTSAQKNPTAFYLCASSRLAGNTWTGELFFGEGSRLTVL.

The V and J genes are TRBV19 and TRBJ2-7, with TRBD1 matching 8 bases. CDR3 length: 15 residues. Per germline, CDR1 LNHDA and CDR2 SQIVND (reference sequence). V shed 7 bases and J 3 bases; nucleotides not matched to a gene: 11. CDR3 bases: TGTGCCAGTACCTACGGGACAGGAATTCACTACGAGCAGTACTTC. This sequence encodes CASTYGTGIHYEQYF.

This rearrangement joins TRBV9 to TRBJ2-2; TRBD2 agrees at 10 bases. In germline, CDR1 is SGDLS, CDR2 YYNGEE. Trimming took 4 bases from V and 3 from J; bases not matched to a gene: 3. The length of the CDR3 is 15 residues. CDR3 sequence: CASSHLAGDTGELFF. The CDR3 DNA follows: TGTGCCAGCAGCCATCTAGCGGGGGACACCGGGGAGCTGTTTTTT. The whole variable domain, filled in from reference TRBV9 and TRBJ2-2, reads DSGVTQTPKHLITATGQRVTLRCSPRSGDLSVYWYQQSLDQGLQFLIQYYNGEERAKGNILERFSAQQFPDLHSELNLSSLELGDSALYFCASSHLAGDTGELFFGEGSRLTVL.

The chain links TRBV7-9 to TRBJ1-1; 7 bases are a match to TRBD1. Germline V lookup: CDR1 SEHNR, CDR2 FQNEAQ (reference sequence). This CDR3 has 12 residues. The trim removed 5 bases at V and 11 bases at J, leaving 8 bases unmatched. CDR3 coding DNA: TGTGCCAGCAGCGCCGGGACAGTTTTGGCTTTCTTT. Its protein product is CASSAGTVLAFF.

The genes are TRBV15 and TRBJ1-5; possibly TRBD1 for D (6 bases). The germline V gene has CDR1 LNHNV and CDR2 YYDKDF (reference sequence). V lost 1 base, J lost 3 bases, and 10 bases lay in between. The CDR3 extends over 15 amino acids. CDR3 coding DNA: TGTGCCACCAGCAGAGGAAACAGGGACAATCAGCCCCAGCATTTT. Encoded protein: CATSRGNRDNQPQHF.

This chain connects TRBV28 to TRBJ2-5; D may be TRBD1 (6 bases). CDR3 length: 17 amino acids. Germline-derived CDR1 and CDR2 are MDHEN and SYDVKM. Trimming cost V 4 bases and J 5 bases, with 23 bases left between them. CDR3 DNA sequence: TGTGCCAGCAGTTCCCCGACCGGGACACCCTCAGGGGAGACCCAGTACTTC. Its translation: CASSSPTGTPSGETQYF.

The rearrangement uses TRBV28 and TRBJ2-7, with no clear D. Trimming shortened V by 5 bases and J by 1 base, and 12 bases separated the two germline ends. CDR1 MDHEN and CDR2 SYDVKM come from the germline V gene. The CDR3 runs to 14 residues. This CDR3 is CASSKEQPSYEQYF. CDR3 coding DNA: TGTGCCAGCAGTAAGGAACAGCCGTCCTACGAGCAGTACTTC.

The CDR3 is CASSLSWGQWDEQYF. The CDR3, as DNA: TGTGCCAGCAGCTTGTCTTGGGGGCAATGGGACGAGCAGTACTTC. This rearrangement joins TRBV5-6 to TRBJ2-7; a weak D match, TRBD1 (6 bases). The germline V gene has CDR1 SGHDT and CDR2 YYEEEE. The CDR3 contains 15 residues. Deletions cut 1 base from V and 5 bases from J, with 16 bases between.

The genes are TRBV7-8 and TRBJ2-2; the match to TRBD2 covers 9 bases. The CDR3 is 14 amino acids. The trim removed 4 bases at V and 4 bases at J, leaving 1 base unmatched. Germline-derived CDR1 and CDR2 are SGHVS and FQNEAQ. As DNA, the CDR3 is TGTGCCAGCAGCTCGCGGGGGGGCACCGGGGAGCTGTTTTTT. Its translation is CASSSRGGTGELFF. Looking up the rest from reference TRBV7-8 and TRBJ2-2 gives the full variable domain: GAGVSQSPRYKVAKRGQDVALRCDPISGHVSLFWYQQALGQGPEFLTYFQNEAQLDKSGLPSDRFFAERPEGSVSTLKIQRTQQEDSAVYLCASSSRGGTGELFFGEGSRLTVL.

J is TRBJ1-2 and V is TRBV7-9; tentatively, D is TRBD1 (6 bases). The germline CDR1 and CDR2 sequences are SEHNR and FQNEAQ (reference sequence). The CDR3 length is 16 residues. Trimming shortened V by 1 base and J by 2 bases, and 14 bases separated the two germline ends. As DNA, the CDR3 is TGTGCCAGCAGCTTAGTGCCGGACAGACCGAACTATGGCTACACCTTC. This codes for CASSLVPDRPNYGYTF.

The rearrangement links TRBV19 to TRBJ2-2; no reliable D call. The V end lost 10 bases, the J end lost 1 base, and 10 bases lay between the germline ends. The CDR3 extends over 13 amino acids. Germline assignment: CDR1 LNHDA and CDR2 SQIVND (reference sequence). The CDR3 loop reads CATPGLNTGELFF. CDR3 coding DNA: TGTGCCACCCCCGGTTTGAACACCGGGGAGCTGTTTTTT.

The chain is built from TRBV10-3 and TRBJ1-6; 7 positions agree with TRBD1. The germline CDR1 and CDR2 sequences are ENHRY and SYGVKD. The J segment lost 8 bases and the V segment lost 2 bases, leaving 15 bases of the junction unmatched. The length of the CDR3 is 18 residues. CDR3 sequence (DNA): TGTGCCATCAGTGAGCCTAGTTACCGGGACAGCCTTTATTCACCCCTCCACTTT. Translation: CAISEPSYRDSLYSPLHF.

V gene TRBV28 combines with J gene TRBJ1-4; the D is unclear. Deletions cut 2 bases from V and 4 bases from J, with 8 bases between. Germline V gene sequence: CDR1 MDHEN, CDR2 SYDVKM. CDR3 length equals 14 residues. CDR3 region: CASSLQRVNEKLFF. The CDR3, as DNA: TGTGCCAGCAGTTTACAGCGGGTTAATGAAAAACTGTTTTTT. The full variable domain, in which reference TRBV28 and TRBJ1-4 provide the parts outside the CDR3, is DVKVTQSSRYLVKRTGEKVFLECVQDMDHENMFWYRQDPGLGLRLIYFSYDVKMKEKGDIPEGYSVSREKKERFSLILESASTNQTSMYLCASSLQRVNEKLFFGSGTQLSVL.

J is TRBJ1-6 and V is TRBV27; TRBD1 matches at 7 bases. With V trimmed by 6 bases and J by 6 bases, 8 bases remained unmatched. Germline V gene lookup returns CDR1 MNHEY and CDR2 SMNVEV (reference sequence). The CDR3 runs to 15 residues. The CDR3 nucleotides read TGTGCCAGCAGGCTTCCCGGGACAGTTAATTCACCCCTCCACTTT. Translating gives CASRLPGTVNSPLHF.

This chain uses TRBV20-1 with TRBJ2-3; TRBD2 aligns across 9 bases. Looked up from germline, CDR1 is DFQATT and CDR2 is SNEGSKA (reference sequence). After removal of 3 bases from V and 0 bases from J, the junction contained 16 bases not matched to a gene. CDR3 length: 19 residues. The CDR3 nucleotides read TGCAGTGCTAGTTTCACGGGACTAGCTTGGGTGGTGAGCACAGATACGCAGTATTTT. This translates into CSASFTGLAWVVSTDTQYF.

The chain couples TRBV5-6 to TRBJ1-6; D uncertain. V was shortened by 5 bases and J by 5 bases, with 8 bases between the two germline ends. This CDR3 is built from 13 residues. The V gene's germline CDR1 is SGHDT and CDR2 YYEEEE. Here the CDR3 DNA reads TGTGCCAGCAGACCTAACCATAATTCACCCCTCCACTTT. It translates to CASRPNHNSPLHF.

The V gene is TRBV11-2, the J gene TRBJ1-3; D not resolved. CDR1 and CDR2 from the germline V gene are SGHAT and FQNNGV. V lost 7 bases to trimming and J lost 3 bases, with 16 bases between them. The CDR3 has 15 amino acids. The chain's CDR3 is CASTPGGIFGNTIYF. For the CDR3, the DNA is TGTGCCAGCACCCCCGGAGGGATCTTTGGAAACACCATATATTTT.

This clone was seen only once. The V call is TRBV6-1, the J call TRBJ2-7, with 7 bases identical to TRBD2. V shed 2 bases, J shed 7 bases, and the junction held 5 bases outside the gene matches. The CDR3 runs 13 residues. The germline V gene encodes CDR1 MNHNS and CDR2 SASEGT. The CDR3 DNA sequence: TGTGCCAGCAGTGAATCCCTAGCGGCGGAGCAGTACTTC. It encodes CASSESLAAEQYF.

This chain connects TRBV5-1 to TRBJ2-2, with 11 bases identical to TRBD2. The CDR3 runs 16 residues. CDR1 SGHRS and CDR2 YFSETQ come from the germline V gene. J was trimmed by 7 bases and V by 4 bases; bases with no gene match: 9. The CDR3 loop is CASSPPTSGAGGELFF. The CDR3, as DNA: TGCGCCAGCAGCCCACCGACTAGCGGGGCGGGCGGGGAGCTGTTTTTT.

In DNA, the CDR3 is TGTGCCAGCAGCTTATTGGGCGCGGGGCGCACAGATACGCAGTATTTT. Its translation is CASSLLGAGRTDTQYF. The chain links TRBV7-9 to TRBJ2-3; TRBD2 might be the D (6 bases). V dropped 2 bases and J dropped 1 base, with 13 bases sitting between them. There are 16 residues in the CDR3. Germline CDR1 and CDR2: SEHNR and FQNEAQ (reference sequence).

This chain connects TRBV19 to TRBJ1-4; the D gene is possibly TRBD1 (6 bases). The CDR3 is 16 residues long. From germline, CDR1 is LNHDA and CDR2 SQIVND (reference sequence). Trimming stripped 6 bases from V and 2 bases from J, with 16 bases between. CDR3 sequence (DNA): TGTGCCAGTAGCAACCCCAGGGGTACCACTAATGAAAAACTGTTTTTT. Translating gives CASSNPRGTTNEKLFF.

This clone was seen only a few times. The chain uses TRBV24-1 and TRBJ1-5, with D hard to call. V lost 6 bases to trimming and J lost 3 bases, with 11 bases between them. CDR3 size: 14 residues. Germline lookup yields CDR1 KGHDR and CDR2 SFDVKD. The CDR3, as DNA: TGTGCCACCAGTCCTCGGAGCCACAATCAGCCCCAGCATTTT. It encodes CATSPRSHNQPQHF.